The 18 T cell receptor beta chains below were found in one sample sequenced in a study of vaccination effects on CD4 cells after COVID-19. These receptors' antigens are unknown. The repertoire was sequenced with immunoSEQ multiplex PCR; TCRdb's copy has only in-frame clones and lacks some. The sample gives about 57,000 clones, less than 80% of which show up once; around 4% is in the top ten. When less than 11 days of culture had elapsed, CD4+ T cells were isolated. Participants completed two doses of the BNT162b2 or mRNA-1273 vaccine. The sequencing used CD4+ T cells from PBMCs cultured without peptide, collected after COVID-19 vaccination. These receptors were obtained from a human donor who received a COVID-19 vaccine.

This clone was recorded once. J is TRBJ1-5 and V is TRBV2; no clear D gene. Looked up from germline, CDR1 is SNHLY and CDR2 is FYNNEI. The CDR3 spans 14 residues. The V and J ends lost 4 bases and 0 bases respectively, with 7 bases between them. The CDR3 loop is CASSGQNSNQPQHF. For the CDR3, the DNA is TGTGCCAGCAGTGGGCAGAATAGCAATCAGCCCCAGCATTTT.

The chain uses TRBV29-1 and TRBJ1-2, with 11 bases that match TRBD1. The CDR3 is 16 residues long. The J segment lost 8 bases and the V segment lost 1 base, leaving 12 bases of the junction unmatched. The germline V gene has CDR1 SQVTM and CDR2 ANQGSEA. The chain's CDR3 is CSVEGGQGESEGGYTF. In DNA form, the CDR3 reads TGCAGCGTTGAAGGGGGACAGGGGGAAAGTGAGGGAGGCTACACCTTC.

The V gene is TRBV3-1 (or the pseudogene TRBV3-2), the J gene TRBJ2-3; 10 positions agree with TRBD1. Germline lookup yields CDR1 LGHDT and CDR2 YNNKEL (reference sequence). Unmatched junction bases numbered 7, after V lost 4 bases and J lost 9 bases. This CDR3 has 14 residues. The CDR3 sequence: CASSLGTGVETQYF. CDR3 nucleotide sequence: TGTGCCAGCAGCCTAGGGACAGGGGTAGAGACGCAGTATTTT.

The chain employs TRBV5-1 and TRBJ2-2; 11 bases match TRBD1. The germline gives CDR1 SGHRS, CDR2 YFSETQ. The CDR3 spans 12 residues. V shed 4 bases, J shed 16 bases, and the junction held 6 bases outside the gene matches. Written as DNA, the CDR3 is TGCGCCAGCAGCCTGGACAGGGGGCAAGAGTTTTTT. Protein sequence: CASSLDRGQEFF. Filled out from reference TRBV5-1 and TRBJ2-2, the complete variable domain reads KAGVTQTPRYLIKTRGQQVTLSCSPISGHRSVSWYQQTPGQGLQFLFEYFSETQRNKGNFPGRFSGRQFSNSRSEMNVSTLELGDSALYLCASSLDRGQEFFGEGSRLTVL.

CDR3 residues: CASSLGQETQYF. In DNA form, the CDR3 reads TGTGCCAGCAGCTTAGGACAAGAGACCCAGTACTTC. The chain is built from TRBV7-9 and TRBJ2-5; the D is unclear. Trimming took off 1 base at V and 2 bases at J, with 2 bases between the two ends. From germline, CDR1 is SEHNR and CDR2 FQNEAQ (reference sequence). The CDR3 is 12 residues long. Variable domain in full (rest from reference TRBV7-9 and TRBJ2-5): DTGVSQNPRHKITKRGQNVTFRCDPISEHNRLYWYRQTLGQGPEFLTYFQNEAQLEKSRLLSDRFSAERPKGSFSTLEIQRTEQGDSAMYLCASSLGQETQYFGPGTRLLVL.

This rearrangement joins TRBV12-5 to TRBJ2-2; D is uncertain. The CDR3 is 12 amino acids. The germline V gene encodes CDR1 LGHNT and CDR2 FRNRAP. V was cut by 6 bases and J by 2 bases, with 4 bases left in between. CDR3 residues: CASGQNTGELFF. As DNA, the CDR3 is TGTGCTAGTGGCCAAAACACCGGGGAGCTGTTTTTT. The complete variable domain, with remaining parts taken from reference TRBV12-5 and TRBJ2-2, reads DARVTQTPRHKVTEMGQEVTMRCQPILGHNTVFWYRQTMMQGLELLAYFRNRAPLDDSGMPKDRFSAEMPDATLATLKIQPSEPRDSAVYFCASGQNTGELFFGEGSRLTVL.

CDR3 in amino acids: CARKVKDRDNTEAFF. In nucleotides, the CDR3 is TGTGCCAGAAAGGTAAAAGACAGGGACAACACTGAAGCTTTCTTT. This chain connects TRBV11-3 to TRBJ1-1, with TRBD1 identical over 7 bases. Germline V gene data show CDR1 as SGHNT and CDR2 as YENEEA. The CDR3 totals 15 residues. V shed 9 bases and J 2 bases; nucleotides not matched to a gene: 12.

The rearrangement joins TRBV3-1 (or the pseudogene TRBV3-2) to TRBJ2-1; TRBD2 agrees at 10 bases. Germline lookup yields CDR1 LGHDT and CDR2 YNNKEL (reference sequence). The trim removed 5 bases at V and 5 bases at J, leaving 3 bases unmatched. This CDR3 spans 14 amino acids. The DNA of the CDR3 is TGTGCCAGCAGCTGGACTAGCGGAAACAATGAGCAGTTCTTC. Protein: CASSWTSGNNEQFF.

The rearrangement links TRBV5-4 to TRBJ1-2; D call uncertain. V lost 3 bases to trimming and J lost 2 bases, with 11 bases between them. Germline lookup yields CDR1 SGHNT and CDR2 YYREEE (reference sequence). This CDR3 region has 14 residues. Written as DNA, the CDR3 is TGTGCCAGCAGCTCGGTCCAGACCAACTATGGCTACACCTTC. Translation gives CASSSVQTNYGYTF.

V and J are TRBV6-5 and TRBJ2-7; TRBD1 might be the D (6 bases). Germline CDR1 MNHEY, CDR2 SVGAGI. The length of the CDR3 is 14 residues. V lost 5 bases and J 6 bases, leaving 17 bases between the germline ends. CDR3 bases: TGTGCCAGCAGTCCCGGGCAGGGGCAGGGCGAGCAGTACTTC. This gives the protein CASSPGQGQGEQYF.

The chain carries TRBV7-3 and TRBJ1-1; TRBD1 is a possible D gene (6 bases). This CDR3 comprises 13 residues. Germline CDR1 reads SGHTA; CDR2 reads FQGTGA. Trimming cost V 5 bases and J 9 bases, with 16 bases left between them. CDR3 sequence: CASSPEATGQAFF. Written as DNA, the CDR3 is TGTGCCAGCAGCCCAGAGGCAACAGGGCAAGCTTTCTTT.

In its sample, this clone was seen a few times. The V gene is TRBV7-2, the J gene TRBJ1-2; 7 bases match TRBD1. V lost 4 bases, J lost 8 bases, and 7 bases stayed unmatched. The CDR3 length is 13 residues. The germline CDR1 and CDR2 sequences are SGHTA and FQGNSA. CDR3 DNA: TGTGCCAGCAGCTGGAGACAGGGCGCAGGCTACACCTTC. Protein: CASSWRQGAGYTF.

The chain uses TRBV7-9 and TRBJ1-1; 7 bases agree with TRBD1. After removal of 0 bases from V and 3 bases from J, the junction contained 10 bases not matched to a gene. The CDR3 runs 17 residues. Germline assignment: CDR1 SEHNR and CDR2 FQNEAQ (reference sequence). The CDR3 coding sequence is TGTGCCAGCAGCTTAGCGGGGGAGGGGGCGTGGGACACTGAAGCTTTCTTT. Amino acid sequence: CASSLAGEGAWDTEAFF.

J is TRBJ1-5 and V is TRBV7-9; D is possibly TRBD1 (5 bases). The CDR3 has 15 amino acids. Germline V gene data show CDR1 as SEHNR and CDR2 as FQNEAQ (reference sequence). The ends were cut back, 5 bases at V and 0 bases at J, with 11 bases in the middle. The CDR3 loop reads CASSRDSYSNQPQHF. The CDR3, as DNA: TGTGCCAGCAGCCGTGACAGTTATAGCAATCAGCCCCAGCATTTT.

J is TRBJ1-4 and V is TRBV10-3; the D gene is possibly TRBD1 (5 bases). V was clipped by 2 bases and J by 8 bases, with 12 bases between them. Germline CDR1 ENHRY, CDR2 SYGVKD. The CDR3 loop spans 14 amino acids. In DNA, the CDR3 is TGTGCCATCAGTGAGCCGGGGGGGGGAGAAAAACTGTTTTTT. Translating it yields CAISEPGGGEKLFF.

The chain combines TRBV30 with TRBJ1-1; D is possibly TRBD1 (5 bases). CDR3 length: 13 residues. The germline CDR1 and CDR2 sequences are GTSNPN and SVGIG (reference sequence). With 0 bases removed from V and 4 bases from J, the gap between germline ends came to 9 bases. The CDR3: CAWSVTGGTEAFF. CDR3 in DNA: TGTGCCTGGAGTGTGACCGGGGGCACTGAAGCTTTCTTT.

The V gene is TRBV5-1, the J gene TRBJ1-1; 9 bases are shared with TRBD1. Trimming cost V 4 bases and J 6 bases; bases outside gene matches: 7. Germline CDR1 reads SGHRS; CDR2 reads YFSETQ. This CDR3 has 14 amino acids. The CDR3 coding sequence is TGCGCCAGCAGCATAAGGGACAGGGAGGCTGAAGCTTTCTTT. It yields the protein CASSIRDREAEAFF.

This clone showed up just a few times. CDR3 in amino acids: CASSISGGSSYNEQFF. CDR3 sequence (DNA): TGCGCCAGCAGCATAAGCGGGGGTAGCTCCTACAATGAGCAGTTCTTC. The J gene is TRBJ2-1, the V gene TRBV5-1; TRBD2 matches 8 bases. CDR1 and CDR2 from the germline V gene are SGHRS and YFSETQ. V was clipped by 4 bases and J by 0 bases; unmatched bases: 6. The CDR3 sequence is 16 residues long.